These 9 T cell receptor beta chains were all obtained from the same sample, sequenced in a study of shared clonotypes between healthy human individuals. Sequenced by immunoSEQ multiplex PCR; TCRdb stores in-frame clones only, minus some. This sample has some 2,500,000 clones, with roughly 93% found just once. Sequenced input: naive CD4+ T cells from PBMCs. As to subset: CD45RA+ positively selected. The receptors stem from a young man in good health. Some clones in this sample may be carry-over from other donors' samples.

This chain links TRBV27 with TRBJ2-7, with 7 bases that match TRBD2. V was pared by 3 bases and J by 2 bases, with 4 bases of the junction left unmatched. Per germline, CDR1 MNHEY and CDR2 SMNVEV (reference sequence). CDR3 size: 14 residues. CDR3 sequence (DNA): TGTGCCAGCAGTTTGCGGGACTACCCCTACGAGCAGTACTTC. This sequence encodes CASSLRDYPYEQYF.

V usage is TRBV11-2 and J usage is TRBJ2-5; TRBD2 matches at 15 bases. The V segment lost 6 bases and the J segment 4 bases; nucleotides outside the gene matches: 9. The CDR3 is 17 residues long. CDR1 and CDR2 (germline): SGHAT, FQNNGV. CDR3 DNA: TGTGCCAGCAGAGAAGGACTAGCGGGAGGGCCTATAGAGACCCAGTACTTC. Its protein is CASREGLAGGPIETQYF.

CDR3: CASSASRDRGQDGYTF. The CDR3 DNA reads as TGTGCCAGCAGCGCATCCCGGGACAGGGGGCAGGATGGCTACACCTTC. The chain combines TRBV7-8 with TRBJ1-2; 12 positions match TRBD1. There are 16 residues in the CDR3. CDR1 SGHVS and CDR2 FQNEAQ come from the germline V gene. After removal of 5 bases from V and 6 bases from J, the junction contained 10 bases not matched to a gene.

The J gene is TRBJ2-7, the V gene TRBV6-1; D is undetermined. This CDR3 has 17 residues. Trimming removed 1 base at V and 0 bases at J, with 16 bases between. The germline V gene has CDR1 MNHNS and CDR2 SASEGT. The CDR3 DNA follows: TGTGCCAGCAGTGAAGGATATGGCAGTAAGAGCTCCTACGAGCAGTACTTC. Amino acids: CASSEGYGSKSSYEQYF.

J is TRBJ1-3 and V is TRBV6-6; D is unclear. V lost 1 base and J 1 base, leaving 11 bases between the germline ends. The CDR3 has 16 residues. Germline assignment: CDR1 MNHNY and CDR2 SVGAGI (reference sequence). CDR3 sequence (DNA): TGTGCCAGCAGTTACTTGGGCAGGCTTTCTGGAAACACCATATATTTT. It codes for CASSYLGRLSGNTIYF.

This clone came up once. The DNA of the CDR3 is TGTGCCAGCAGATACGCCGGGACTAGCGGGTACAATGAGCAGTTCTTC. Protein product: CASRYAGTSGYNEQFF. The chain recombines TRBV7-2 with TRBJ2-1; 12 bases align to TRBD2. V lost 6 bases, J lost 4 bases, and 7 bases stayed unmatched. The length of the CDR3 is 16 residues. Looked up from germline, CDR1 is SGHTA and CDR2 is FQGNSA.

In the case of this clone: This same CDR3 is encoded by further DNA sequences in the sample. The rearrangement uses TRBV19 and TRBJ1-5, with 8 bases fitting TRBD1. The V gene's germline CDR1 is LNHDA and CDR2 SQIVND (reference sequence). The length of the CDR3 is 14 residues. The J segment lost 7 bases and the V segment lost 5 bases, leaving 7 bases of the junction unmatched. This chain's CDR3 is CASSVTGGNQPQHF. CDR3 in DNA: TGTGCCAGTAGTGTAACAGGGGGTAACCAGCCCCAGCATTTT.

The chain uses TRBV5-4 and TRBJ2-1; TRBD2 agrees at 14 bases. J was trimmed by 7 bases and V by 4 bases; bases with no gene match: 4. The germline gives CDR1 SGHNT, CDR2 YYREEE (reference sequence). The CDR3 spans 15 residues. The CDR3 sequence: CASSGGTSGSNEQFF. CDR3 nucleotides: TGTGCCAGCAGCGGGGGGACTAGCGGGAGTAATGAGCAGTTCTTC.

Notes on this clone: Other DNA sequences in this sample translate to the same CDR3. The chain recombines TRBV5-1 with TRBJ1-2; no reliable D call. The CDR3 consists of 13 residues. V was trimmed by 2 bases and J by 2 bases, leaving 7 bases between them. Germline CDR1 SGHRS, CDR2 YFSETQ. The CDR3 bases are TGCGCCAGCAGCTTTGATCAGAACTATGGCTACACCTTC. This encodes CASSFDQNYGYTF.